This T cell receptor (beta chain) was retrieved from a study of CD4 and CD8 cells across lung adenocarcinoma regions. TCRdb reprocessed the PCR reads via MiXCR and lists one record per CDR3 protein. This sample has 20,000 to 30,000 distinct CDR3 sequences, with around 50% found just once. CDR3 length: 18 residues. The ends lost 6 bases at V and 6 bases at J; junction bases unmatched: 13. Germline V CDR1 and CDR2: MNHNS, SASEGT. This clonotype was sampled from a male donor with lung adenocarcinoma. The CD4 and CD8 labels of this study may be unreliable. The chain joins TRBV6-1 to TRBJ2-2; 13 nucleotides agree with TRBD2. Sequencing input: CD8+ T cells from the center of a lung tumor. The CDR3 sequence is CASSLLTSGGPYAGELFF. The CDR3 DNA is TGTGCCAGCAGCCTATTGACTAGCGGGGGGCCCTATGCCGGGGAGCTGTTTTTT.